This T cell receptor (beta chain) was sequenced for a study of T cell repertoires in cytomegalovirus infection. Study-wide context: Public TCR beta signatures marked donors with CMV infection and the matching HLA.

CDR1 and CDR2 from the germline V gene are MNHEY and SVGAGI. The CDR3 has 13 amino acids. The V end was cut by 4 bases, the J end by 7 bases, with 12 bases between. Findings and limits, study-wide: Based on cumulative public TCR beta family frequency, carriers of CMV plus the relevant HLA were identified. In two of eight donors, the top clonotype was HLA-C-restricted CMV-specific.

This clonotype appeared a few times. No antigen is known for it. TCRdb re-derived calls from the reads in MiXCR, one entry per CDR3 protein. Found here are about 120,000 distinct CDR3 sequences, about 9.4% of them singletons; the top ten hold approximately 33%. The sequence came from a human donor in good health (CMV status not recorded). Some clones in this sample may be carry-over from other donors' samples. The genes are TRBV6-5 and TRBJ2-3; D is ambiguous. The sequenced material came from PBMCs, sequenced either directly or after in vitro stimulation (not recorded which). The CDR3 DNA reads as TGTGCCAGCAGTTTCTCCGACCGAAATACGCAGTATTTT. Translated: CASSFSDRNTQYF.